This TCR beta chain was observed in a study of molecular identifiers for immune sequencing clone quantification. The CDR3 covers 13 residues. Germline-derived CDR1 and CDR2 are SGHVS and FNYEAQ. V was shortened by 0 bases and J by 4 bases, with 6 bases between the two germline ends. Methods described previously, with TCR primers listed, were used for bulk TCR libraries. MiXCR, run by TCRdb on the PCR reads, gives a single entry per CDR3 protein. The sample consists of about 640,000 distinct CDR3 sequences, 15% to 20% of them appearing once. The sample was naive CD8+ T cells from blood, with Jurkat cell RNA spiked in. Subset meaning: FACS-sorted CD8+CD4-CCR7+CD45RA+ naive T cells. The sequence was obtained from a human donor in good health. Some libraries in this study had Jurkat cell RNA spiked in. The J gene is TRBJ1-1, the V gene TRBV7-6; D remains unclear. CDR3 loop: CASSLAEGTEAFF. The CDR3 DNA reads TGTGCCAGCAGCTTAGCCGAGGGCACTGAAGCTTTCTTT.